These 15 T cell receptor beta chains came from one sample sequenced in a study of T cells in localized non-small cell lung cancer. Generated by immunoSEQ multiplex PCR, the TCRdb table keeps only in-frame clones and is missing some. Seen here are nearly 35,000 clones, around 93% observed once, and the top ten hold 12%. The sample was peripheral blood mononuclear cells, taken before any cancer treatment. The receptors derive from a female donor aged 60 or older with stage II lung adenocarcinoma.

V usage is TRBV7-8 and J usage is TRBJ2-4; D call uncertain. Germline CDR1 reads SGHVS; CDR2 reads FQNEAQ. There are 16 residues in the CDR3. Trimming cost V 5 bases and J 0 bases, with 14 bases left between them. CDR3 amino acids: CASSQTRTLAKNIQYF. CDR3 coding DNA: TGTGCCAGCAGCCAAACAAGGACCCTAGCCAAAAACATTCAGTACTTC.

This clone was detected a few times. The rearrangement links TRBV7-2 to TRBJ1-5; no clear D gene. V lost 4 bases and J lost 6, with 16 bases in between. This CDR3 has 15 amino acids. From germline, CDR1 is SGHTA and CDR2 FQGNSA. In DNA, the CDR3 is TGTGCCAGCAGCTCCTCCGGTGGGCGCGGTCAGCCCCAGCATTTT. It encodes CASSSSGGRGQPQHF.

The chain carries TRBV7-9 and TRBJ1-6; D remains unclear. V gave up 0 bases and J gave up 3 bases, with 12 bases separating them. This CDR3 spans 17 amino acids. Germline-derived CDR1 and CDR2 are SEHNR and FQNEAQ (reference sequence). Here the CDR3 reads CASSLAPPGDYNSPLHF. CDR3 coding DNA: TGTGCCAGCAGCTTAGCACCTCCAGGCGACTATAATTCACCCCTCCACTTT.

The chain employs TRBV5-4 and TRBJ1-4, with 7 bases matching TRBD1. The ends lost 3 bases at V and 0 bases at J; junction bases unmatched: 5. CDR1 SGHNT and CDR2 YYREEE come from the germline V gene (reference sequence). This CDR3 is built from 16 residues. The CDR3: CASSSGQLATNEKLFF. The CDR3 DNA follows: TGTGCCAGCAGCTCGGGACAGCTGGCAACTAATGAAAAACTGTTTTTT.

V and J are TRBV7-8 and TRBJ2-7; D is undetermined. Germline values: CDR1 SGHVS, CDR2 FQNEAQ. The CDR3 consists of 17 residues. With 4 bases removed from V and 1 base from J, the gap between germline ends came to 20 bases. The CDR3 DNA reads TGTGCCAGCAGCTCCACATTCGGAGCCACCGTGTCCTACGAGCAGTACTTC. It encodes CASSSTFGATVSYEQYF.

The chain is built from TRBV18 and TRBJ2-2, with D maybe TRBD1 (5 bases). Trimming took off 1 base at V and 1 base at J, with 7 bases between the two ends. The CDR3 extends over 15 amino acids. CDR1 and CDR2 (germline): KGHSH, LQKENI. The CDR3 region has the DNA TGTGCCAGCTCACCACGGCAGGGGAACACCGGGGAGCTGTTTTTT. Translation gives CASSPRQGNTGELFF.

This rearrangement joins TRBV5-5 to TRBJ2-2; the match to TRBD1 covers 8 bases. After removal of 3 bases from V and 5 bases from J, the junction contained 6 bases not matched to a gene. Germline lookup yields CDR1 SGHKS and CDR2 YYEKEE (reference sequence). CDR3 length equals 15 residues. The CDR3 is CASSSTGVTTGELFF. CDR3 nucleotides: TGTGCCAGCAGCTCGACAGGGGTAACGACCGGGGAGCTGTTTTTT.

This clone was counted once. The J gene is TRBJ2-2, the V gene TRBV14; 7 bases line up with TRBD2. The CDR3 runs 16 residues. Germline-derived CDR1 and CDR2 are SGHDN and FVKESK. The V and J ends lost 4 bases and 1 base, in that order; junction bases with no gene match: 6. The CDR3 is CASSPVLAWNTGELFF. The DNA for the CDR3 is TGTGCCAGCAGCCCAGTACTAGCGTGGAACACCGGGGAGCTGTTTTTT.

The rearrangement links TRBV5-1 to TRBJ2-2; 7 bases are a match to TRBD2. After removal of 0 bases from V and 6 bases from J, the junction contained 8 bases not matched to a gene. Germline lookup yields CDR1 SGHRS and CDR2 YFSETQ. The CDR3 totals 16 residues. CDR3 residues: CASSLAGGRRPGELFF. The CDR3 nucleotides read TGCGCCAGCAGCTTGGCCGGGGGGAGAAGACCCGGGGAGCTGTTTTTT.

This clone has only one observation. The chain carries TRBV27 and TRBJ2-7; D is undetermined. This CDR3 has 15 residues. V dropped 5 bases and J dropped 2 bases, with 16 bases sitting between them. Germline loops: CDR1 MNHEY, CDR2 SMNVEV (reference sequence). CDR3 DNA sequence: TGTGCCAGCAGTCCTCAGGTCCCGACCACCTACGAGCAGTACTTC. This gives the protein CASSPQVPTTYEQYF.

This clone has more than one count but fewer than ten. The gene calls are TRBV4-2 and TRBJ1-5; D perhaps matches TRBD1 (6 bases). Germline loops: CDR1 LGHNA, CDR2 YNFKEQ. There are 15 residues in the CDR3. Deletions cut 3 bases from V and 3 bases from J, with 12 bases between. CDR3: CASSQEDSLNQPQHF. The CDR3 DNA follows: TGTGCCAGCAGCCAGGAGGACAGCCTCAATCAGCCCCAGCATTTT.

The chain is built from TRBV7-3 and TRBJ2-2, with 11 bases identical to TRBD2. Germline CDR1 reads SGHTA; CDR2 reads FQGTGA. This CDR3 spans 15 amino acids. Trimming removed 5 bases from V and 4 bases from J; junction bases left unmatched: 3. CDR3 residues: CASSITSGGTGELFF. In nucleotides, the CDR3 is TGTGCCAGCAGCATCACTAGCGGGGGCACCGGGGAGCTGTTTTTT.

The chain couples TRBV18 to TRBJ2-1; 12 positions match TRBD2. CDR1 is KGHSH, CDR2 LQKENI, per germline. This CDR3 is built from 16 residues. The V and J ends lost 5 bases and 3 bases, in that order; junction bases with no gene match: 5. CDR3 nucleotides: TGTGCCAGCTCAGGAACACTAGCGGGAGGCTACAATGAGCAGTTCTTC. This encodes CASSGTLAGGYNEQFF.

The chain couples TRBV7-6 to TRBJ2-3, with D perhaps TRBD2 (5 bases). Germline V gives CDR1 SGHVS, CDR2 FNYEAQ. The ends were cut back, 1 base at V and 1 base at J, with 15 bases in the middle. This CDR3 region has 17 residues. The CDR3 region is CASSLDSRVWGTDTQYF. CDR3 sequence (DNA): TGTGCCAGCAGCTTAGATTCGAGGGTTTGGGGCACAGATACGCAGTATTTT. The variable domain in full, with the rest retrieved from reference TRBV7-6 and TRBJ2-3, is GAGVSQSPRYKVTKRGQDVALRCDPISGHVSLYWYRQALGQGPEFLTYFNYEAQQDKSGLPNDRFSAERPEGSISTLTIQRTEQRDSAMYRCASSLDSRVWGTDTQYFGPGTRLTVL.

This chain uses TRBV28 with TRBJ1-5, with D hard to call. The V gene's germline CDR1 is MDHEN and CDR2 SYDVKM. V gave up 3 bases and J gave up 9 bases, with 12 bases separating them. The CDR3 covers 13 residues. The CDR3 here is CASSFSDRRPQHF. DNA of the CDR3: TGTGCCAGCAGTTTCTCAGACCGGCGGCCCCAGCATTTT. Complete variable domain (other parts from reference TRBV28 and TRBJ1-5): DVKVTQSSRYLVKRTGEKVFLECVQDMDHENMFWYRQDPGLGLRLIYFSYDVKMKEKGDIPEGYSVSREKKERFSLILESASTNQTSMYLCASSFSDRRPQHFGDGTRLSIL.